A single T cell receptor (beta chain) is shown here with its context. This CDR3 contains 15 residues. Trimming took 1 base from V and 2 from J, leaving 10 bases between them. CDR1 is SGHTA, CDR2 FQGNSA, per germline. Primers for the PCR totalled 60 Vbeta and 13 Jbeta. Clones were sequenced by immunoSEQ multiplex PCR, and TCRdb holds only the in-frame ones, with some missing. The sample records about 150,000 clones, more than 75% being singletons. The record originates from a study of cytomegalovirus exposure and HLA in healthy donors. The clonotype originates from a male donor in good health and CMV-seronegative. This chain uses TRBV7-2 with TRBJ2-3; a possible D gene is TRBD2 (7 bases). The sequencing sample was made of PBMCs. CDR3 nucleotides: TGTGCCAGCAGCTTAGGCGGGGGCACCACAGATACGCAGTATTTT. Translation gives CASSLGGGTTDTQYF.